This T cell receptor beta chain was profiled in a study of blood T cell repertoires in COVID-19. V lost 6 bases and J lost 4; bases outside the gene matches: 5. The CDR3 covers 13 residues. Germline CDR1 reads MNHEY; CDR2 reads SVGAGI. Original analysis: By means of reference gene primer amplification, nucleated cell counts were estimated. Some clones are missing from TCRdb's copy, which holds only in-frame ones; the method was immunoSEQ multiplex PCR. V, J and clone size reflect that table, while D and trimming were determined from the DNA. The sample lists about 160,000 clones; more than 75% were seen once. In terms of age and location, participants ranged from roughly 18 to 95 years and lived in under 30 US areas. Two negative PCRs, clearance, or symptom resolution had been documented for recovered Cohort 3 donors. This clone was counted only a few times.

Material: PBMCs or T cells enriched from blood (not recorded which). The origin of this receptor is a woman between 45 and 60 years old who had recovered from COVID-19. The chain is built from TRBV6-5 and TRBJ2-7; 8 bases are shared with TRBD1. CDR3 bases: TGTGCCAGCAGAGAGACAGGGGATTACGAGCAGTACTTC. The encoded protein is CASRETGDYEQYF.